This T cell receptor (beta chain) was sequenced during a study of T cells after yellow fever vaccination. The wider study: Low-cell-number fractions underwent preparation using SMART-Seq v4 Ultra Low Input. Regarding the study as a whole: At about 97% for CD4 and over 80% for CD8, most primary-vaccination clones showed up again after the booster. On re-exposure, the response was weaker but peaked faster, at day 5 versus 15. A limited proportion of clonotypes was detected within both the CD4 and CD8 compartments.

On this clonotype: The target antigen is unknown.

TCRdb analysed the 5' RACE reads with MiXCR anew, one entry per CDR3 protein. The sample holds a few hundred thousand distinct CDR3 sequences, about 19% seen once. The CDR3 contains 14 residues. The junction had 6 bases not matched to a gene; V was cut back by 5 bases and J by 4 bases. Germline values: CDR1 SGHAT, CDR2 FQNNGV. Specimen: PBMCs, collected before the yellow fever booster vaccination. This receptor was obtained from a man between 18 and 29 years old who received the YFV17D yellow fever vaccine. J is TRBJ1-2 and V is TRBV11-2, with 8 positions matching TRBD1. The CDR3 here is CASSPDRGAYGYTF. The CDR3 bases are TGTGCCAGCAGCCCAGACAGGGGTGCCTATGGCTACACCTTC.